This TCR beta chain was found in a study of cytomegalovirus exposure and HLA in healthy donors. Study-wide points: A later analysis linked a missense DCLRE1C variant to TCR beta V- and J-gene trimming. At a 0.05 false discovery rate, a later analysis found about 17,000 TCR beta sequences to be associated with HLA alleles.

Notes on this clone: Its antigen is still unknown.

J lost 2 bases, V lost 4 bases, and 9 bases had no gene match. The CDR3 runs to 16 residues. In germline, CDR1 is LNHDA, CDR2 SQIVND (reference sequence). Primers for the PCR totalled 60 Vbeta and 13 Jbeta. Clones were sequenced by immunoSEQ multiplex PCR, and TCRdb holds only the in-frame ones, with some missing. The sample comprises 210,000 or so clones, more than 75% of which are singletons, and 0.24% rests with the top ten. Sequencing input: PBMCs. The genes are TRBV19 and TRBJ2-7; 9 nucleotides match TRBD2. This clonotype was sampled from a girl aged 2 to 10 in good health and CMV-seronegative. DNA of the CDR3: TGTGCCAGTAGTACGGCGGGGGGGCCAACTACCTACGAGCAGTACTTC. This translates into CASSTAGGPTTYEQYF.